Shown below are 22 T cell receptor beta chains from a single sample sequenced in a study of cytomegalovirus exposure and HLA in healthy donors. This table comes from immunoSEQ multiplex PCR, and its TCRdb copy is limited to in-frame clones, with some not included. The sample holds under 150,000 clones, about 90% seen once. Sequenced: PBMCs. The receptor source for this set is a man younger than 35 in good health and CMV-seronegative.

The gene calls are TRBV5-6 and TRBJ2-1, with 10 bases aligning to TRBD1. The germline V gene encodes CDR1 SGHDT and CDR2 YYEEEE. J gave up 8 bases and V 1 base, and 6 bases lay outside the gene matches. CDR3 length: 15 residues. The CDR3 DNA reads as TGTGCCAGCAGCTTGTTGACAGGGGGCATCGATGAGCAGTTCTTC. This gives the protein CASSLLTGGIDEQFF.

The V gene is TRBV18, the J gene TRBJ2-3, with 7 positions matching TRBD1. Germline values: CDR1 KGHSH, CDR2 LQKENI. J gave up 6 bases and V 4 bases, and 16 bases lay outside the gene matches. There are 17 residues in the CDR3. Written as DNA, the CDR3 is TGTGCCAGCTCACAAACACTTGCTGTACAGGGGAAGGATACGCAGTATTTT. This encodes CASSQTLAVQGKDTQYF.

The J gene is TRBJ2-7, the V gene TRBV29-1; maybe TRBD2 (5 bases). Trimming cost V 0 bases and J 6 bases, with 15 bases left between them. Per germline, CDR1 SQVTM and CDR2 ANQGSEA. The CDR3 loop spans 14 amino acids. CDR3 amino acids: CSVEDTLEGREQYF. The CDR3 bases are TGCAGCGTTGAAGATACGTTAGAGGGCCGCGAGCAGTACTTC.

The chain carries TRBV11-2 and TRBJ2-7, with TRBD1 matching 7 bases. Germline CDR1 reads SGHAT; CDR2 reads FQNNGV. The J segment lost 2 bases and the V segment lost 4 bases, leaving 11 bases of the junction unmatched. This CDR3 has 16 residues. CDR3 region: CASSSGWTGLTYEQYF. CDR3 sequence (DNA): TGTGCCAGCAGCTCCGGCTGGACAGGTTTGACCTACGAGCAGTACTTC.

CDR3 in DNA: TGTGCCAGCAGCTTGGACAGGAACGAGCAGTACTTC. It yields the protein CASSLDRNEQYF. The chain combines TRBV11-2 with TRBJ2-7, with TRBD1 matching 7 bases. Germline trimming cut 3 bases from V and 5 bases from J; bases unmatched to any gene: 1. The germline V gene has CDR1 SGHAT and CDR2 FQNNGV. This CDR3 is built from 12 residues.

The chain is built from TRBV6-6 and TRBJ1-2; 8 bases are shared with TRBD1. V trimming: 5 bases; J trimming: 6 bases; junction bases outside the gene matches: 5. This CDR3 has 13 residues. Looked up from germline, CDR1 is MNHNY and CDR2 is SVGAGI (reference sequence). This chain's CDR3 is CASSVGQGDGYTF. The CDR3, as DNA: TGTGCCAGCAGTGTCGGACAGGGTGATGGCTACACCTTC.

The chain employs TRBV27 and TRBJ2-1, with 7 bases fitting TRBD1. This CDR3 has 14 residues. V dropped 1 base and J dropped 11; count of bases not matched to a gene: 8. Germline values: CDR1 MNHEY, CDR2 SMNVEV (reference sequence). CDR3 region: CASSLLGQNRQQFF. CDR3 DNA: TGTGCCAGCAGTTTATTGGGACAGAATCGTCAGCAGTTCTTC.

The J gene is TRBJ1-1, the V gene TRBV7-6, with D possibly TRBD1 on 5 matching bases. CDR1 and CDR2 (germline): SGHVS, FNYEAQ. Trimming removed 0 bases at V and 8 bases at J, with 13 bases between. CDR3 length: 14 residues. Here the CDR3 reads CASSLAMGPLEAFF. DNA for the CDR3: TGTGCCAGCAGCTTAGCGATGGGGCCACTCGAAGCTTTCTTT.

The chain recombines TRBV6-1 with TRBJ1-5; maybe TRBD1 (5 bases). V was cut by 6 bases and J by 0 bases, with 12 bases left in between. Germline-derived CDR1 and CDR2 are MNHNS and SASEGT. CDR3 length: 15 amino acids. DNA of the CDR3: TGTGCCAGCAGGCGGGACGGCTATAGCAATCAGCCCCAGCATTTT. This translates into CASRRDGYSNQPQHF.

The chain employs TRBV6-6 and TRBJ2-3; no clear D. The CDR3 runs 13 residues. Per the germline V gene, CDR1 is MNHNY and CDR2 is SVGAGI (reference sequence). V shed 6 bases and J shed 1 base, with 8 bases lying between them. The CDR3 here is CASRPLGTDTQYF. CDR3 nucleotide sequence: TGTGCCAGCAGACCACTGGGCACAGATACGCAGTATTTT.

The rearrangement joins TRBV28 to TRBJ2-7; 14 bases are shared with TRBD2. V shed 5 bases, J shed 2 bases, and the junction held 8 bases outside the gene matches. CDR1 and CDR2 from the germline V gene are MDHEN and SYDVKM. This CDR3 region has 17 residues. The CDR3 loop is CASSQSLGLAGAYEQYF. CDR3 sequence (DNA): TGTGCCAGCAGTCAATCCTTGGGACTAGCGGGAGCCTACGAGCAGTACTTC.

The chain recombines TRBV7-8 with TRBJ1-5; no definite D call. V shed 3 bases and J shed 6 bases, with 12 bases lying between them. Germline V gives CDR1 SGHVS, CDR2 FQNEAQ. CDR3 length: 14 amino acids. DNA for the CDR3: TGTGCCAGCAGCTTCAGCGAAGCTTTTCAGCCCCAGCATTTT. Translating gives CASSFSEAFQPQHF.

The V and J genes are TRBV7-2 and TRBJ2-1; perhaps TRBD2 as D (5 bases). Germline lookup yields CDR1 SGHTA and CDR2 FQGNSA. V gave up 5 bases and J gave up 6 bases, with 23 bases separating them. The CDR3 is made up of 17 amino acids. The CDR3 protein is CASSAQVGAGGGNEQFF. DNA for the CDR3: TGTGCCAGCAGCGCGCAAGTAGGTGCTGGAGGCGGCAATGAGCAGTTCTTC.

DNA of the CDR3: TGTGCCAGCAGCTCGGGACAGGGGAATAATGAAAAACTGTTTTTT. It translates to CASSSGQGNNEKLFF. J is TRBJ1-4 and V is TRBV9; 10 bases match TRBD1. The CDR3 has 15 residues. The germline CDR1 and CDR2 sequences are SGDLS and YYNGEE. V was clipped by 4 bases and J by 4 bases; unmatched bases: 4.

The chain combines TRBV19 with TRBJ1-5; 8 bases are shared with TRBD1. V was pared by 5 bases and J by 2 bases, with 5 bases of the junction left unmatched. Germline V gene sequence: CDR1 LNHDA, CDR2 SQIVND (reference sequence). CDR3 length: 15 residues. Here the CDR3 reads CASSPTGGGNQPQHF. The CDR3 DNA is TGTGCCAGTAGTCCTACAGGGGGAGGCAATCAGCCCCAGCATTTT.

For this clone: The germline gene is not matched at one end of the junction; a read error may be the cause. The V call is TRBV6-1, the J call TRBJ1-1, with D tentatively TRBD1 (5 bases). CDR1 and CDR2 from the germline V gene are MNHNS and SASEGT. This CDR3 comprises 14 residues. This CDR3 is CASSEGQRGTEAFF. CDR3 DNA sequence: TGTGCCAGCAGCGAAGGCCAGCGGGGGACTGAAGCTTTCTTT.

The J gene is TRBJ2-1, the V gene TRBV5-4; D perhaps matches TRBD1 (5 bases). Trimming pared 3 bases from V and 4 bases from J, leaving 17 bases between. The CDR3 length is 16 residues. Germline V gives CDR1 SGHNT, CDR2 YYREEE (reference sequence). The CDR3: CASSSRVGHGYNEQFF. CDR3 DNA: TGTGCCAGCAGCTCCCGCGTAGGACATGGATACAATGAGCAGTTCTTC.

This sequence joins TRBV15 and TRBJ2-7; perhaps TRBD1 as D (5 bases). The CDR3 is 15 residues long. Trimming stripped 3 bases from V and 2 bases from J, with 14 bases between. Per germline, CDR1 LNHNV and CDR2 YYDKDF (reference sequence). CDR3 in amino acids: CATSRAKGWAYEQYF. The CDR3 DNA follows: TGTGCCACCAGCAGGGCCAAGGGGTGGGCCTACGAGCAGTACTTC.

V and J are TRBV28 and TRBJ1-4; 8 bases match TRBD1. The CDR3 totals 16 residues. CDR1 MDHEN and CDR2 SYDVKM come from the germline V gene. V gave up 4 bases and J gave up 0 bases; unmatched junction bases: 4. CDR3 nucleotides: TGTGCCAGCAGTTCGGACAGGGAGGCAACTAATGAAAAACTGTTTTTT. Amino acids: CASSSDREATNEKLFF.

In nucleotides, the CDR3 is TGCGCCAGCAGTGGTCAGGGGCACACTGAAGCTTTCTTT. Protein product: CASSGQGHTEAFF. V is TRBV10-2 and J is TRBJ1-1, with D tentatively TRBD1 (6 bases). CDR1 and CDR2 from the germline V gene are WSHSY and SAAADI. The CDR3 totals 13 residues. V lost 4 bases and J 3 bases, leaving 9 bases between the germline ends.

The V call is TRBV10-3, the J call TRBJ2-7; the D gene is possibly TRBD2 (5 bases). V was cut by 10 bases and J by 2 bases, with 15 bases left in between. The CDR3 has 13 amino acids. The germline CDR1 and CDR2 sequences are ENHRY and SYGVKD. Here the CDR3 reads CASGRADTYEQYF. For the CDR3, the DNA is TGTGCCAGCGGGCGGGCAGATACCTACGAGCAGTACTTC.

The CDR3 reads CSVEKGEKLFF. The CDR3 bases are TGCAGCGTTGAAAAGGGGGAAAAACTGTTTTTT. This chain connects TRBV29-1 to TRBJ1-4; a weak D match, TRBD1 (5 bases). Per germline, CDR1 SQVTM and CDR2 ANQGSEA. This CDR3 has 11 residues. V lost 2 bases and J lost 8, with 6 bases in between. The full variable domain, its missing parts supplied by reference TRBV29-1 and TRBJ1-4, is SAVISQKPSRDICQRGTSLTIQCQVDSQVTMMFWYRQQPGQSLTLIATANQGSEATYESGFVIDKFPISRPNLTFSTLTVSNMSPEDSSIYLCSVEKGEKLFFGSGTQLSVL.